This T cell receptor beta chain was sequenced during a study of blood T cell repertoires in COVID-19. Sequenced by immunoSEQ multiplex PCR; TCRdb stores in-frame clones only, minus some. The data hold approximately 240,000 clones, with 70% to 90% observed a single time. J lost 5 bases, V lost 3 bases, and 6 bases had no gene match. This CDR3 spans 15 amino acids. Germline CDR1 and CDR2: MNHEY and SMNVEV (reference sequence). This TCR was sampled from a woman younger than 35 who had recovered from COVID-19. The sequenced material came from peripheral blood. V is TRBV27 and J is TRBJ2-1, with 8 bases matching TRBD2. In nucleotides, the CDR3 is TGTGCCAGCAGTTTGTCGTCGGGAGGGAACAATGAGCAGTTCTTC. Encoded protein: CASSLSSGGNNEQFF.